This entry is about one T cell receptor (beta chain). The antigen is undetermined. The data originate from a study of radiotherapy plus CTLA-4 blockade in lung cancer. Overall study context: Among patients, approximately 17% showed objective responses, and around 30% had disease control.

Clones were sequenced by immunoSEQ multiplex PCR, and TCRdb holds only the in-frame ones, with some missing. The data contain 60,000 to 70,000 clones, around 83% of them singletons. Chemo-refractory metastatic non-small-cell lung cancer patients received focal radiation with ipilimumab CTLA-4 blockade. The CDR3 covers 15 residues. Germline CDR1 is MDHEN and CDR2 is SYDVKM. With 6 bases removed from V and 8 bases from J, the gap between germline ends came to 20 bases. General study points: Among blood TCR repertoires after radiotherapy plus ipilimumab, tumor-derived clones expanded. Interferon-beta and early blood T cell clone dynamics reportedly predicted response best.

This chain links TRBV28 with TRBJ1-3, with D perhaps TRBD1 (5 bases). This sequence was found in a human donor with non-small cell lung cancer who had a partial response to radiotherapy plus ipilimumab. Here the sequenced sample was peripheral blood, taken from a patient treated with radiotherapy plus ipilimumab. CDR3: CASSFLPGGGDTIYF. The CDR3 nucleotides read TGTGCCAGCAGCTTTCTACCCGGCGGGGGAGACACCATATATTTT.